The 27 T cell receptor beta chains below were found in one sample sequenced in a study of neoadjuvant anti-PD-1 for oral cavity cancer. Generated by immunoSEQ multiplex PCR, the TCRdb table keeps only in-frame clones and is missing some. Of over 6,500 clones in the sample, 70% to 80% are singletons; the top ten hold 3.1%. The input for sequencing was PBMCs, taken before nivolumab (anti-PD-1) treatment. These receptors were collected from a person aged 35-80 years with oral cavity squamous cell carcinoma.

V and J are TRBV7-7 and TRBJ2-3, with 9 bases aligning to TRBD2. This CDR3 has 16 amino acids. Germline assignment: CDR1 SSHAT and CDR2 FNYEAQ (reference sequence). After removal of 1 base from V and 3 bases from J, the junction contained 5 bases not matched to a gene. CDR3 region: CASSLERGAPTDTQYF. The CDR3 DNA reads TGTGCCAGCAGCTTAGAGCGGGGGGCGCCGACAGATACGCAGTATTTT.

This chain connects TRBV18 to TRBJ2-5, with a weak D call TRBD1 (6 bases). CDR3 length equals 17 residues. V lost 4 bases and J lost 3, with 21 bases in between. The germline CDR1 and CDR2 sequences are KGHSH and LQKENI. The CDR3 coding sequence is TGTGCCAGCTCACTCCTTGCAGGTTGGCAGGGGAAAGAGACCCAGTACTTC. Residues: CASSLLAGWQGKETQYF. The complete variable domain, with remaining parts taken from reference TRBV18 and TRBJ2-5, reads NAGVMQNPRHLVRRRGQEARLRCSPMKGHSHVYWYRQLPEEGLKFMVYLQKENIIDESGMPKERFSAEFPKEGPSILRIQQVVRGDSAAYFCASSLLAGWQGKETQYFGPGTRLLVL.

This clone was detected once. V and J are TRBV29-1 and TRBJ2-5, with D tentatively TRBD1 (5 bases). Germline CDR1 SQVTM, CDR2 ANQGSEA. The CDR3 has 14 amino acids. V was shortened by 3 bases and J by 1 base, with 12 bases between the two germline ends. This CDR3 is CSVDGNRIQETQYF. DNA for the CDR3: TGCAGCGTTGATGGGAACAGGATCCAAGAGACCCAGTACTTC.

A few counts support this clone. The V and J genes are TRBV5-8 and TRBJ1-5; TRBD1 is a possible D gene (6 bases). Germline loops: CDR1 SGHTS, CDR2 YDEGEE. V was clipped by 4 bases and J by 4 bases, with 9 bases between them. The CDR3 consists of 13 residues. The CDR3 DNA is TGTGCCAGCAGCCCCACAGGGAATCAGCCCCAGCATTTT. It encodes CASSPTGNQPQHF.

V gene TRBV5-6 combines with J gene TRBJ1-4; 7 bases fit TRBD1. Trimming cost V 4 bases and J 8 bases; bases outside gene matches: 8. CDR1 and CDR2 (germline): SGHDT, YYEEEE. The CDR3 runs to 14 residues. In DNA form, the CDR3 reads TGTGCCAGCAGCGTGACAGGGTCGGGCGAAAAACTGTTTTTT. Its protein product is CASSVTGSGEKLFF.

The CDR3: CASSPGTSGGYSSYNEQFF. The CDR3 DNA sequence: TGCGCCAGCAGCCCTGGGACTAGCGGGGGCTATAGCTCCTACAATGAGCAGTTCTTC. The genes are TRBV4-1 and TRBJ2-1, with TRBD2 matching 14 bases. V lost 4 bases to trimming and J lost 0 bases; unmatched junction nucleotides: 8. The CDR3 is 19 amino acids. CDR1 and CDR2 from the germline V gene are MGHRA and YSYEKL.

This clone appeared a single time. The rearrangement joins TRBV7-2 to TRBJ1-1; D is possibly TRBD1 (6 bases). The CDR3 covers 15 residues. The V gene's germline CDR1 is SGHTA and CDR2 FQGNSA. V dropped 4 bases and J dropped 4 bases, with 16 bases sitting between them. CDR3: CASSYGQSSATEAFF. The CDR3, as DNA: TGTGCCAGCAGCTACGGACAGAGCTCGGCCACTGAAGCTTTCTTT.

In DNA, the CDR3 is TGTGCCAGCAGCCGGACAGGGATCACTGAAGCTTTCTTT. Translation gives CASSRTGITEAFF. The V and J genes are TRBV11-2 and TRBJ1-1; 8 bases align to TRBD1. Germline values: CDR1 SGHAT, CDR2 FQNNGV. V was pared by 5 bases and J by 4 bases, with 3 bases of the junction left unmatched. CDR3 length equals 13 residues.

The chain's CDR3 is CASSRTGVRSQPQHF. CDR3 sequence (DNA): TGTGCCAGCAGTCGGACAGGGGTGCGGAGTCAGCCCCAGCATTTT. This sequence joins TRBV11-2 and TRBJ1-5; TRBD1 matches 9 bases. The V gene end was trimmed by 6 bases and the J gene end by 6 bases; junction bases not matched to a gene: 9. CDR3 length: 15 residues. Germline V CDR1 and CDR2: SGHAT, FQNNGV. Complete variable domain (other parts from reference TRBV11-2 and TRBJ1-5): EAGVAQSPRYKIIEKRQSVAFWCNPISGHATLYWYQQILGQGPKLLIQFQNNGVVDDSQLPKDRFSAERLKGVDSTLKIQPAKLEDSAVYLCASSRTGVRSQPQHFGDGTRLSIL.

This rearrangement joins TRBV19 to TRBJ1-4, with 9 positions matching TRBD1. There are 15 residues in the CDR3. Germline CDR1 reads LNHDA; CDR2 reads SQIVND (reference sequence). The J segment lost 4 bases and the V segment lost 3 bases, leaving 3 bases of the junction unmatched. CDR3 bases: TGTGCCAGTAGTATGGGGACAGGGAATAATGAAAAACTGTTTTTT. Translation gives CASSMGTGNNEKLFF. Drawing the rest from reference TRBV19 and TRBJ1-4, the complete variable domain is DGGITQSPKYLFRKEGQNVTLSCEQNLNHDAMYWYRQDPGQGLRLIYYSQIVNDFQKGDIAEGYSVSREKKESFPLTVTSAQKNPTAFYLCASSMGTGNNEKLFFGSGTQLSVL.

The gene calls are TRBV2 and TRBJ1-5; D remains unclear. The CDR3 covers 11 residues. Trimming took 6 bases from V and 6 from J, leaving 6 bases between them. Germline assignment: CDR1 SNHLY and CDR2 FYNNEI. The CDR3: CASREGQPQHF. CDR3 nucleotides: TGTGCCAGCAGGGAGGGTCAGCCCCAGCATTTT.

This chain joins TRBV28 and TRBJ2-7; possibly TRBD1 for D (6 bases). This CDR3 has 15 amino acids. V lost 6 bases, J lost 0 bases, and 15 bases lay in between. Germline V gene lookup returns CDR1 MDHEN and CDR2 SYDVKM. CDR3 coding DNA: TGTGCCAGCAGCTCAGGGGTTGCAGTCTCCTACGAGCAGTACTTC. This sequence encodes CASSSGVAVSYEQYF.

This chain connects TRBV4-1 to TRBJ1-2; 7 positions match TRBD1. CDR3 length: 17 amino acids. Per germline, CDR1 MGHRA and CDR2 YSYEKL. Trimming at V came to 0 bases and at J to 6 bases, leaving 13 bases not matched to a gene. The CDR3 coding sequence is TGCGCCAGCAGCCAAGATCGGGCTAGGACAGGCGAAAATGGCTACACCTTC. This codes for CASSQDRARTGENGYTF.

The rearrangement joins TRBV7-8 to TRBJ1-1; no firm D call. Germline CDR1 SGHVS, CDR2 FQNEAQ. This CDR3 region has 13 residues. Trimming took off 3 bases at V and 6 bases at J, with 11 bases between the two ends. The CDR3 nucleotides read TGTGCCAGCAGCTTCCGGGTGGTGGCTGAAGCTTTCTTT. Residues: CASSFRVVAEAFF. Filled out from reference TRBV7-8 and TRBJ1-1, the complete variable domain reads GAGVSQSPRYKVAKRGQDVALRCDPISGHVSLFWYQQALGQGPEFLTYFQNEAQLDKSGLPSDRFFAERPEGSVSTLKIQRTQQEDSAVYLCASSFRVVAEAFFGQGTRLTVV.

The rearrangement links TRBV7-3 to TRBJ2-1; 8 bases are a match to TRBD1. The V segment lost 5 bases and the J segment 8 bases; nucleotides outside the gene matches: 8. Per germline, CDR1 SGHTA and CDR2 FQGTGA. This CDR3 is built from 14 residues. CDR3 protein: CASSRSGQGYEQFF. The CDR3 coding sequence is TGTGCCAGCAGCCGCTCAGGACAGGGATATGAGCAGTTCTTC.

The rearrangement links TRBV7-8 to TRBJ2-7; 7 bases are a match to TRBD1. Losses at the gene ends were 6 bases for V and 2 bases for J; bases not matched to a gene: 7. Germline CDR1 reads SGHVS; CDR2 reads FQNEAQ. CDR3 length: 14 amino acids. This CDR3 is CASSRTGDTYEQYF. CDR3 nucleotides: TGTGCCAGCAGTCGAACAGGGGACACCTACGAGCAGTACTTC.

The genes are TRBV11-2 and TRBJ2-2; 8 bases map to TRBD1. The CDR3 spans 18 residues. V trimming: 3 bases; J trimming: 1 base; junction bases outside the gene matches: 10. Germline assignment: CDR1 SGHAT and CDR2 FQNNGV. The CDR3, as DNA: TGTGCCAGCAGCTTCCAAGGGTGGGGGACAGGGAACACCGGGGAGCTGTTTTTT. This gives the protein CASSFQGWGTGNTGELFF. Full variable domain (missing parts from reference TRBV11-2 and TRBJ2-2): EAGVAQSPRYKIIEKRQSVAFWCNPISGHATLYWYQQILGQGPKLLIQFQNNGVVDDSQLPKDRFSAERLKGVDSTLKIQPAKLEDSAVYLCASSFQGWGTGNTGELFFGEGSRLTVL.

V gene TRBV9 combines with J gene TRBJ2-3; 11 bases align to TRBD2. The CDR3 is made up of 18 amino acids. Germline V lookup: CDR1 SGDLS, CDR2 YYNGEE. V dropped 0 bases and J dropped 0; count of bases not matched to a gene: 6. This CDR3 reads CASSVGLAGGRSTDTQYF. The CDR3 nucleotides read TGTGCCAGCAGCGTAGGGCTAGCGGGGGGACGTAGCACAGATACGCAGTATTTT.

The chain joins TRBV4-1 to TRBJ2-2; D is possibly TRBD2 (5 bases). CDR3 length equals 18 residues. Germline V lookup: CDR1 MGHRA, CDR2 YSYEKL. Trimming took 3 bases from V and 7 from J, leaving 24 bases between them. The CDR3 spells CASSHPSQPPGAGGELFF. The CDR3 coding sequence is TGCGCCAGCAGCCATCCCTCCCAGCCCCCGGGCGCGGGCGGGGAGCTGTTTTTT.

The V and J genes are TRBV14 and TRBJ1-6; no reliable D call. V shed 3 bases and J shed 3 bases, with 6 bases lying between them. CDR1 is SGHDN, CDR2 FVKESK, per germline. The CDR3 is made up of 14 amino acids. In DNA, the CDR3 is TGTGCCAGCAGCCATAATAGCTATAATTCACCCCTCCACTTT. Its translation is CASSHNSYNSPLHF.

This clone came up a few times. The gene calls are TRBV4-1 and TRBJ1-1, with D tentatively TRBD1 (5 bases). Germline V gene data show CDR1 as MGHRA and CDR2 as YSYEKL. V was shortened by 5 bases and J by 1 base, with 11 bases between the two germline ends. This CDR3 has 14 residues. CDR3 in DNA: TGCGCCAGCAGCAGTGCGGGGCGGAACACTGAAGCTTTCTTT. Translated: CASSSAGRNTEAFF.

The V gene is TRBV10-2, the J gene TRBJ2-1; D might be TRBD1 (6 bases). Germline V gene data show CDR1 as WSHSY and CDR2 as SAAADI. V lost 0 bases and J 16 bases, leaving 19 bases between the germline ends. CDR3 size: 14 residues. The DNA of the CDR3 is TGCGCCAGCAGTGAGTCACACCAGACAGGATCTCTCTTCTTC. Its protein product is CASSESHQTGSLFF.

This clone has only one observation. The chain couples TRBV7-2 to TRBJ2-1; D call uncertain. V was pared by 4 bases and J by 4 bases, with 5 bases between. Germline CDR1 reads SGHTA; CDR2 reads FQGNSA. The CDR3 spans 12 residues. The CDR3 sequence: CASSSRYNEQFF. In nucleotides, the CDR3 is TGTGCCAGCAGCTCAAGATACAATGAGCAGTTCTTC.

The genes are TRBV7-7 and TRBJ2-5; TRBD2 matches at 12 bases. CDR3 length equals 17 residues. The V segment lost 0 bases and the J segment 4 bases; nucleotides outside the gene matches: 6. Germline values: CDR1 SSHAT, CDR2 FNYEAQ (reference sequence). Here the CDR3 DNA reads TGTGCCAGCAGCTTAGCTCTAGCGGGGGGGCTTTCAGAGACCCAGTACTTC. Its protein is CASSLALAGGLSETQYF.

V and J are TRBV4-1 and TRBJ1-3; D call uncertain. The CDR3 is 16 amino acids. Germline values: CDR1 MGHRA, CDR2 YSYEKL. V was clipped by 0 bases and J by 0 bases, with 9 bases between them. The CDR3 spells CASSQDPGSSGNTIYF. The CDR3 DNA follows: TGCGCCAGCAGCCAAGATCCAGGAAGCTCTGGAAACACCATATATTTT.

The CDR3 reads CASRKTGARGEQFF. The CDR3 DNA sequence: TGTGCCAGCAGGAAGACAGGGGCGCGGGGTGAGCAGTTCTTC. The chain is built from TRBV6-5 and TRBJ2-1; 8 bases match TRBD1. The CDR3 has 14 amino acids. The ends lost 6 bases at V and 9 bases at J; junction bases unmatched: 10. Germline V CDR1 and CDR2: MNHEY, SVGAGI.

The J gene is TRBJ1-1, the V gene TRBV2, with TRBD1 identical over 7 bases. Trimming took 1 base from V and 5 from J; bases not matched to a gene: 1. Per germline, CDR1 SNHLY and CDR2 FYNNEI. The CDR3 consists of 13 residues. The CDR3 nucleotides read TGTGCCAGCAGTGAAGTGGACAGGACTGAAGCTTTCTTT. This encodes CASSEVDRTEAFF. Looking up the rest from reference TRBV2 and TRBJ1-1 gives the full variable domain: EPEVTQTPSHQVTQMGQEVILRCVPISNHLYFYWYRQILGQKVEFLVSFYNNEISEKSEIFDDQFSVERPDGSNFTLKIRSTKLEDSAMYFCASSEVDRTEAFFGQGTRLTVV.